The clone carrying this T cell receptor (beta chain) appeared once. Its target is not known. This specimen belongs to a study of cytomegalovirus exposure and HLA in healthy donors. Study-level findings and limits: While the bulk of TCR sequences proved rare, some public TCRs turned up in many donors. The study labeled more than 150 TCR beta chains cytomegalovirus-associated.

The CDR3 consists of 15 residues. In germline, CDR1 is MGHRA, CDR2 YSYEKL. Trimming took off 0 bases at V and 3 bases at J, with 11 bases between the two ends. Separate from the approximately 670-subject first cohort, the approximately 120-subject validation cohort was the one that the donors belonged to. Clones were read by immunoSEQ multiplex PCR, and TCRdb kept only the in-frame ones, dropping some. Of about 240,000 clones in the sample, 70% to 90% are singletons; the top ten hold 1% to 1.5%. This chain uses TRBV4-1 with TRBJ1-2; D gene ambiguous. The TCR comes from a woman in her 30s in good health and CMV-seropositive. The specimen sequenced was PBMCs. DNA of the CDR3: TGCGCCAGCAGCCAAGAGGTCGCAGACTACTATGGCTACACCTTC. It is translated as CASSQEVADYYGYTF.